The 16 T cell receptor beta chains below were found in one sample sequenced in a study of blood T cell repertoires in COVID-19. Assay: immunoSEQ multiplex PCR; the TCRdb copy retains only in-frame clones and omits some. The sample records approximately 110,000 clones, 80% to 90% being singletons. The sequenced sample consisted of peripheral blood. The receptor source for this set is a human donor in a cohort sampled during active COVID-19.

This clone showed up many times. J is TRBJ2-3 and V is TRBV28, with TRBD1 identical over 9 bases. Losses at the gene ends were 4 bases for V and 4 bases for J; bases not matched to a gene: 3. Germline CDR1 reads MDHEN; CDR2 reads SYDVKM. The CDR3 spans 14 residues. The CDR3 DNA is TGTGCCAGCAGTTACAGGGGGCGACCAGATACGCAGTATTTT. Translating it yields CASSYRGRPDTQYF.

The V call is TRBV5-1, the J call TRBJ2-3; 12 bases fit TRBD2. Per germline, CDR1 SGHRS and CDR2 YFSETQ. V shed 4 bases, J shed 0 bases, and the junction held 6 bases outside the gene matches. The CDR3 covers 17 residues. The CDR3 loop is CASSLGLAGHSTDTQYF. CDR3 bases: TGCGCCAGCAGCCTAGGACTAGCGGGACATAGCACAGATACGCAGTATTTT. The variable domain in full, with the rest retrieved from reference TRBV5-1 and TRBJ2-3, is KAGVTQTPRYLIKTRGQQVTLSCSPISGHRSVSWYQQTPGQGLQFLFEYFSETQRNKGNFPGRFSGRQFSNSRSEMNVSTLELGDSALYLCASSLGLAGHSTDTQYFGPGTRLTVL.

Notes on this clone: This sample includes further DNA sequences coding for the same CDR3. The rearrangement uses TRBV5-1 and TRBJ2-3; D is ambiguous. This CDR3 is built from 14 residues. Trimming pared 0 bases from V and 4 bases from J, leaving 9 bases between. Germline CDR1 SGHRS, CDR2 YFSETQ. The CDR3 sequence: CASSLAGGADTQYF. The CDR3 DNA sequence: TGCGCCAGCAGCTTGGCCGGTGGTGCAGATACGCAGTATTTT.

The chain carries TRBV7-3 and TRBJ1-5; D not resolved. The CDR3 loop spans 13 amino acids. Germline CDR1 and CDR2: SGHTA and FQGTGA. V lost 9 bases, J lost 3 bases, and 12 bases lay in between. CDR3 in DNA: TGTGCCAGTGCGATGGGCCCCAATCAGCCCCAGCATTTT. It encodes CASAMGPNQPQHF.

This clone was found a few times. This chain links TRBV30 with TRBJ1-3; a weak D match, TRBD1 (5 bases). CDR1 is GTSNPN, CDR2 SVGIG, per germline (reference sequence). The CDR3 has 13 residues. With 4 bases removed from V and 4 bases from J, the gap between germline ends came to 11 bases. CDR3 region: CAWNWGRGNTIYF. The CDR3 DNA is TGTGCCTGGAACTGGGGCAGGGGAAACACCATATATTTT. Complete variable domain (other parts from reference TRBV30 and TRBJ1-3): SQTIHQWPATLVQPVGSPLSLECTVEGTSNPNLYWYRQAAGRGLQLLFYSVGIGQISSEVPQNLSASRPQDRQFILSSKKLLLSDSGFYLCAWNWGRGNTIYFGEGSWLTVV.

The J gene is TRBJ2-5, the V gene TRBV28; D perhaps matches TRBD2 (6 bases). The CDR3 sequence is 15 residues long. From germline, CDR1 is MDHEN and CDR2 SYDVKM. V lost 7 bases, J lost 5 bases, and 20 bases lay in between. This chain's CDR3 is CASTPPEGSQETQYF. CDR3 DNA: TGTGCCAGCACTCCACCGGAGGGGTCTCAGGAGACCCAGTACTTC.

The chain is built from TRBV6-5 and TRBJ1-5; D might be TRBD1 (5 bases). V was trimmed by 6 bases and J by 3 bases, leaving 9 bases between them. The CDR3 is made up of 13 amino acids. Germline V gene sequence: CDR1 MNHEY, CDR2 SVGAGI. The CDR3 sequence: CASREGPNQPQHF. The CDR3 DNA is TGTGCCAGCAGGGAGGGGCCCAATCAGCCCCAGCATTTT.

This clone came up once. V usage is TRBV30 and J usage is TRBJ1-2, with TRBD1 as a possible D gene (5 bases). CDR1 is GTSNPN, CDR2 SVGIG, per germline (reference sequence). The V and J ends lost 5 bases and 8 bases respectively, with 21 bases between them. The CDR3 is 14 amino acids. The CDR3 sequence: CAWGYGGTAGGYTF. The CDR3 DNA follows: TGTGCCTGGGGCTATGGGGGAACAGCGGGCGGCTACACCTTC.

This chain uses TRBV7-9 with TRBJ1-6, with 8 bases identical to TRBD1. The length of the CDR3 is 17 residues. V trimming: 5 bases; J trimming: 2 bases; junction bases outside the gene matches: 8. The germline CDR1 and CDR2 sequences are SEHNR and FQNEAQ (reference sequence). CDR3 protein: CASSDGQGRPYNSPLHF. CDR3 sequence (DNA): TGTGCCAGCAGCGACGGACAGGGCAGGCCCTATAATTCACCCCTCCACTTT.

The chain recombines TRBV5-1 with TRBJ2-1; 9 bases fit TRBD2. With V trimmed by 1 base and J by 2 bases, 1 base remained unmatched. Germline CDR1 SGHRS, CDR2 YFSETQ. The CDR3 length is 15 residues. CDR3 region: CASSLSSGTYNEQFF. The CDR3 DNA is TGCGCCAGCAGCTTGTCTAGCGGGACCTACAATGAGCAGTTCTTC.

The chain has TRBV28 and TRBJ2-1; D is unresolved. Germline V gene data show CDR1 as MDHEN and CDR2 as SYDVKM. The CDR3 loop spans 16 amino acids. Between the trimmed V and J ends, which lost 1 base and 5 bases, there was a span of 15 bases. CDR3 in amino acids: CASSLFGMGSHNEQFF. The CDR3 nucleotides read TGTGCCAGCAGTTTATTCGGCATGGGCAGTCACAATGAGCAGTTCTTC.

This clone has a handful of counts. V gene TRBV4-2 combines with J gene TRBJ2-2; 11 bases are a match to TRBD2. The CDR3 extends over 18 amino acids. Trimming removed 0 bases from V and 6 bases from J; junction bases left unmatched: 9. The germline V gene has CDR1 LGHNA and CDR2 YNFKEQ. The CDR3: CASSQDPLASGGPGELFF. The CDR3 DNA reads TGTGCCAGCAGCCAAGATCCCTTGGCTAGCGGGGGGCCCGGGGAGCTGTTTTTT.

The table lists this clone with a count of one. The chain joins TRBV10-3 to TRBJ2-5; TRBD1 might be the D (6 bases). Per the germline V gene, CDR1 is ENHRY and CDR2 is SYGVKD. The V end was cut by 3 bases, the J end by 3 bases, with 8 bases between. This CDR3 contains 13 residues. This chain's CDR3 is CAISDRGKETQYF. CDR3 nucleotides: TGTGCCATCAGTGACAGGGGAAAAGAGACCCAGTACTTC.

CDR3 residues: CSVVGQLYNEQFF. In DNA form, the CDR3 reads TGCAGCGTTGTTGGACAACTCTACAATGAGCAGTTCTTC. V and J are TRBV29-1 and TRBJ2-1; tentatively, D is TRBD1 (5 bases). Trimming removed 4 bases from V and 3 bases from J, with 10 bases in between. CDR3 length: 13 residues. Germline V gene lookup returns CDR1 SQVTM and CDR2 ANQGSEA.

V gene TRBV14 combines with J gene TRBJ2-2; 7 nucleotides agree with TRBD1. V gave up 2 bases and J gave up 8 bases; unmatched junction bases: 5. The CDR3 sequence is 14 residues long. The germline CDR1 and CDR2 sequences are SGHDN and FVKESK. CDR3 DNA: TGTGCCAGCAGCCAACTCAGGGGGTCTGGGGAGCTGTTTTTT. Residues: CASSQLRGSGELFF.

V and J are TRBV13 and TRBJ1-5; D possibly corresponds to TRBD1 (6 bases). Trimming pared 0 bases from V and 2 bases from J, leaving 14 bases between. In germline, CDR1 is PRHDT, CDR2 FYEKMQ (reference sequence). CDR3 length: 17 residues. DNA for the CDR3: TGTGCCAGCAGCTTAGGAGGCCGGGACAACGGCAATCAGCCCCAGCATTTT. Its translation is CASSLGGRDNGNQPQHF.